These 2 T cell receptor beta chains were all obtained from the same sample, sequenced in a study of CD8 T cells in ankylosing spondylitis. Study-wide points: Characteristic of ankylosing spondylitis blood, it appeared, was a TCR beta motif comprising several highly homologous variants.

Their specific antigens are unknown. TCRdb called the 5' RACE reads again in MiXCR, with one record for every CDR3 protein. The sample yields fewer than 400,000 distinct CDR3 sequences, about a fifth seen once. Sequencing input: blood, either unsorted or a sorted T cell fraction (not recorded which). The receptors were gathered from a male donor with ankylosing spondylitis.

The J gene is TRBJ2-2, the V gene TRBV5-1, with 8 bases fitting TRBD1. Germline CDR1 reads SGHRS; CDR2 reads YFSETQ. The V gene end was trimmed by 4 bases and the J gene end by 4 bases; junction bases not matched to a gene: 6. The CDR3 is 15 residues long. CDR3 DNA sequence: TGCGCCAGCAGCATGACAGGGGTTGGCACCGGGGAGCTGTTTTTT. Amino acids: CASSMTGVGTGELFF.

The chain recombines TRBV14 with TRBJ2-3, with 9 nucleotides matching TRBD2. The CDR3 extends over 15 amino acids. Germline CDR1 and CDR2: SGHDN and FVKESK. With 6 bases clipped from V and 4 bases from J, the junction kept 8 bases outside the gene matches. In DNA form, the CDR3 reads TGTGCCAGCAGACGTAGCGGGAGCAGGGCAGATACGCAGTATTTT. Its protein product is CASRRSGSRADTQYF.